This record concerns one TCR beta chain sequence. The data derive from a study of CD39 and CD103 CD8 tumor-infiltrating T cells. No therapy was ongoing when samples were collected. Memory CD8 T cells were sorted as CD8+CD4-CD45RA-, any CCR7 status. TCRdb's copy holds only in-frame clones and misses some; the assay was immunoSEQ multiplex PCR. The data show thousands of clones, roughly two thirds seen once. The CDR3 covers 13 residues. From germline, CDR1 is MNHEY and CDR2 SMNVEV (reference sequence). Trimming removed 6 bases at V and 2 bases at J, with 11 bases between. The receptor comes from a human donor with head and neck squamous cell carcinoma. V and J are TRBV27 and TRBJ2-7, with a possible D match to TRBD1 (5 bases). Sequencing input: CD8+ T cells sorted from blood. Subset: total memory CD8 T cells (CD45RA-CCR7+/-) from blood or uninvolved lymph node. In DNA, the CDR3 is TGTGCCAGCAGCTATCAGGGTACCTACGAGCAGTACTTC. Translated: CASSYQGTYEQYF.